These T cell receptor beta chains were read from a single sample in a study of T cells in Graves' hyperthyroidism and ophthalmopathy. TCRdb ran MiXCR on the multiplex PCR reads and lists one entry per CDR3 protein. This table has approximately 400,000 distinct CDR3 sequences, 20% to 30% appearing once. The sequenced sample consisted of blood. These receptor sequences come from a man aged 50 to 59 with Graves' hyperthyroidism. The CDR3 runs from the conserved cysteine through the conserved F or W. Clone size is not always given. Where it is, it says once, few, many or a class for expanded clones.

V gene	J gene	clone size	CDR3 protein
TRBV20-1	TRBJ2-2	-	CSAPSTRTGELFF
TRBV10-3	TRBJ2-5	few	CAISESGHSETQYF
TRBV12-3/TRBV12-4	TRBJ1-2	-	CASSFGPRGGYTF
TRBV24-1	TRBJ2-2	few	CATSDVFTGELFF
TRBV5-1	TRBJ2-7	few	CASSRDYLSYEQYF
TRBV7-9	TRBJ2-7	few	CASSLGAGGPEQYF
TRBV5-1	TRBJ2-3	many	CASSGTGRSDTQYF
TRBV7-2	TRBJ1-1	many	CASSLAVYNTEAFF
TRBV7-3	TRBJ2-3	few	CASSSTGGHTDTQYF
TRBV30	TRBJ2-3	-	CAWNRGAFTDTQYF
TRBV19	TRBJ1-1	few	CASSIVGTTGHEAFF